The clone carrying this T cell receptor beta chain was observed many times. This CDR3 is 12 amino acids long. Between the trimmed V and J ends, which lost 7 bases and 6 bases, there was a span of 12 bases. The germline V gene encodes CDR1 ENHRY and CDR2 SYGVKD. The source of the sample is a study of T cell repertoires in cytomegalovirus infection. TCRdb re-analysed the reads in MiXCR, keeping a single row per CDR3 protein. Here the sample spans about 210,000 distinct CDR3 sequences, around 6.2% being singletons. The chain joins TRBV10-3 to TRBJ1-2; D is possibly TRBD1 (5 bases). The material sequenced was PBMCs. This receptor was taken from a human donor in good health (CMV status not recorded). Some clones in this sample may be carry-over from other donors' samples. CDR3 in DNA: TGTGCCATCAAAGGGGAGGCGGATGGCTACACCTTC. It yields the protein CAIKGEADGYTF.